This record concerns one T cell receptor (beta chain) sequence. Its antigen remains unidentified. Researchers ran the PCR with 60 Vbeta and 13 Jbeta primers. The data were produced by immunoSEQ multiplex PCR, yet TCRdb's version contains in-frame clones alone and is incomplete. The data contain roughly 150,000 clones, around 85% of them singletons. These data are taken from a study of cytomegalovirus exposure and HLA in healthy donors. Study-wide points: Using a false discovery rate of 0.05, a later analysis showed that approximately 17,000 TCR beta sequences were associated with HLA alleles. It was reportedly the case that the classifier diagnosed cytomegalovirus status with high specificity and sensitivity.

The sequence came from a boy aged 2 to 10 in good health and CMV-seronegative. The sample was PBMCs.

The CDR3 DNA follows: TGTGCCAGCAGTTTTATCCCACAGGGTCCGAGCACAGATACGCAGTATTTT. Protein: CASSFIPQGPSTDTQYF. The chain links TRBV28 to TRBJ2-3; possible D gene TRBD1, 6 bases. The CDR3 length is 17 residues. CDR1 MDHEN and CDR2 SYDVKM come from the germline V gene. V was shortened by 3 bases and J by 0 bases, with 16 bases between the two germline ends.